This T cell receptor (beta chain) was retrieved from a study of T cells of healthy individuals (dated by TCRdb to the late 2010s). For this clonotype: Its recognized antigen is unknown. Base qualities are missing; no much larger clone stands one base away.

The library came from 5' RACE. The sequencing machine was an Illumina MiSeq. TCRdb applied fastp at Q25 and MiXCR to the public reads, then kept only in-frame beta chains. Rows are combined by CDR3 protein, so each entry shows the most common genes and DNA. The sample table lists nearly 100,000 distinct CDR3 sequences, 15% to 20% of them with a count of one. More than 5.5% of the sample is in the top ten clones. This TCR was sampled from a human donor in good health.

The DNA is TGTGCCAGCAGTCTCCCGGACAGGGGGCGGACTGAAGCTTTCTTT. It translates to CASSLPDRGRTEAFF. The rearranged chain carries TRBV2 and TRBJ1-1; 11 bases in the junction line up with TRBD1. V and J are trimmed by 5 bases and 5 bases, and the gene matches miss 7 bases of the junction. The germline V gene gives CDR1 as SNHLY and CDR2 as FYNNEI. Including cysteine and phenylalanine, the CDR3 has 15 amino acids. CDR3 DNA only is kept here, 45 bases in frame from base 1.